Shown below are 27 T cell receptor beta chains from a single sample sequenced in a study of cytomegalovirus exposure and HLA in healthy donors. Generated by immunoSEQ multiplex PCR, the TCRdb table keeps only in-frame clones and is missing some. This sample has 110,000 to 150,000 clones, with approximately 87% found just once. The sequencing sample was made of PBMCs. The receptor source for this set is a man between 18 and 35 years old in good health and CMV-seronegative.

The rearrangement joins TRBV7-9 to TRBJ2-3; D unclear. Trimming cost V 2 bases and J 6 bases, with 6 bases left between them. This CDR3 spans 12 amino acids. The germline CDR1 and CDR2 sequences are SEHNR and FQNEAQ (reference sequence). The CDR3 is CASSLSVDTQYF. In DNA form, the CDR3 reads TGTGCCAGCAGCTTAAGCGTGGATACGCAGTATTTT.

The CDR3 DNA is TGTGCCAGTAGTATGACAGGGGCCCAGATATTCAATCAGCCCCAGCATTTT. This codes for CASSMTGAQIFNQPQHF. The gene calls are TRBV19 and TRBJ1-5, with 8 positions matching TRBD1. Germline V gene data show CDR1 as LNHDA and CDR2 as SQIVND (reference sequence). The CDR3 totals 17 residues. With V trimmed by 3 bases and J by 3 bases, 10 bases remained unmatched.

Only one count was recorded for this clone. The rearrangement uses TRBV2 and TRBJ2-7; weak D call: TRBD1 (6 bases). Per germline, CDR1 SNHLY and CDR2 FYNNEI. V was pared by 2 bases and J by 4 bases, with 9 bases between. This CDR3 is built from 13 residues. This CDR3 is CASSEYRAYEQYF. The CDR3 nucleotides read TGTGCCAGCAGTGAATACAGGGCGTACGAGCAGTACTTC. Based on the CDR3 plus reference TRBV2 and TRBJ2-7, the full variable domain is EPEVTQTPSHQVTQMGQEVILRCVPISNHLYFYWYRQILGQKVEFLVSFYNNEISEKSEIFDDQFSVERPDGSNFTLKIRSTKLEDSAMYFCASSEYRAYEQYFGPGTRLTVT.

This rearrangement joins TRBV2 to TRBJ2-7; the match to TRBD2 covers 9 bases. J was trimmed by 2 bases and V by 1 base; bases with no gene match: 3. Germline CDR1 is SNHLY and CDR2 is FYNNEI. This CDR3 has 15 residues. CDR3 DNA: TGTGCCAGCAGTGAAGGGGTAGCGGGAGCCTACGAGCAGTACTTC. Its protein product is CASSEGVAGAYEQYF.

The chain recombines TRBV11-2 with TRBJ1-5, with D possibly being TRBD1 (6 bases). The CDR3 covers 15 residues. V was cut by 7 bases and J by 0 bases, with 13 bases left in between. Germline CDR1 reads SGHAT; CDR2 reads FQNNGV. CDR3 coding DNA: TGTGCCAGCACCGAATCAGGGGATAGCAATCAGCCCCAGCATTTT. Translation: CASTESGDSNQPQHF.

This clone was seen a handful of times. The V gene is TRBV11-2, the J gene TRBJ2-5, with TRBD2 identical over 12 bases. J was trimmed by 3 bases and V by 5 bases; bases with no gene match: 13. The germline CDR1 and CDR2 sequences are SGHAT and FQNNGV. The CDR3 sequence is 18 residues long. CDR3 sequence: CASSRSQLSSGGEETQYF. The CDR3 DNA reads as TGTGCCAGCAGCCGATCCCAACTTTCTAGCGGGGGGGAAGAGACCCAGTACTTC. The whole variable domain, filled in from reference TRBV11-2 and TRBJ2-5, reads EAGVAQSPRYKIIEKRQSVAFWCNPISGHATLYWYQQILGQGPKLLIQFQNNGVVDDSQLPKDRFSAERLKGVDSTLKIQPAKLEDSAVYLCASSRSQLSSGGEETQYFGPGTRLLVL.

The V and J genes are TRBV27 and TRBJ1-1; 11 bases agree with TRBD1. The CDR3 totals 15 residues. Trimming took 2 bases from V and 2 from J; bases not matched to a gene: 1. The germline V gene encodes CDR1 MNHEY and CDR2 SMNVEV (reference sequence). For the CDR3, the DNA is TGTGCCAGCAGTTTAGGGACAGGGGGAAACACTGAAGCTTTCTTT. Amino acids: CASSLGTGGNTEAFF.

This clone has only one observation. This rearrangement joins TRBV20-1 to TRBJ2-3, with a possible D match to TRBD2 (5 bases). The CDR3 is 10 residues long. The V gene lost 6 bases and the J gene lost 6 bases, with 7 bases spanning the gap. CDR1 and CDR2 (germline): DFQATT, SNEGSKA (reference sequence). In nucleotides, the CDR3 is TGCAGTGCCCCGGGGGATACGCAGTATTTT. It encodes CSAPGDTQYF.

The genes are TRBV18 and TRBJ2-2, with 7 bases lining up with TRBD1. V lost 2 bases, J lost 7 bases, and 7 bases stayed unmatched. The CDR3 covers 15 residues. Looked up from germline, CDR1 is KGHSH and CDR2 is LQKENI. CDR3 residues: CASSPRTGSGGELFF. CDR3 bases: TGTGCCAGCTCACCAAGGACAGGATCTGGCGGGGAGCTGTTTTTT.

The V and J genes are TRBV6-1 and TRBJ1-2, with D perhaps matching TRBD1 (6 bases). The CDR3 has 14 residues. Looked up from germline, CDR1 is MNHNS and CDR2 is SASEGT. Trimming stripped 10 bases from V and 3 bases from J, with 18 bases between. In nucleotides, the CDR3 is TGTGCCACCACCGGGACATCCCTTGACTATGGCTACACCTTC. Its protein product is CATTGTSLDYGYTF.

The CDR3 DNA is TGTGCCAGCAGCGTACACTACCTTAGCACAGATACGCAGTATTTT. Protein product: CASSVHYLSTDTQYF. The V gene is TRBV9, the J gene TRBJ2-3; D is undetermined. Between the trimmed V and J ends, which lost 1 base and 0 bases, there was a span of 9 bases. Germline CDR1 is SGDLS and CDR2 is YYNGEE. The CDR3 sequence is 15 residues long.

The V and J genes are TRBV15 and TRBJ2-4; the match to TRBD1 covers 7 bases. The germline gives CDR1 LNHNV, CDR2 YYDKDF (reference sequence). The CDR3 totals 14 residues. V lost 9 bases, J lost 4 bases, and 9 bases stayed unmatched. CDR3 loop: CATRPRDSKNIQYF. CDR3 DNA sequence: TGTGCCACGAGACCCCGGGACAGTAAAAACATTCAGTACTTC.

V gene TRBV7-2 combines with J gene TRBJ2-1; possibly TRBD1 for D (6 bases). CDR1 and CDR2 (germline): SGHTA, FQGNSA. Trimming stripped 3 bases from V and 2 bases from J, with 11 bases between. There are 15 residues in the CDR3. The DNA for the CDR3 is TGTGCCAGCAGCTTGGGCGGACAGACCTACAATGAGCAGTTCTTC. Translation: CASSLGGQTYNEQFF.

The chain joins TRBV2 to TRBJ2-7, with D tentatively TRBD2 (6 bases). The V gene's germline CDR1 is SNHLY and CDR2 FYNNEI. Trimming stripped 4 bases from V and 9 bases from J, with 13 bases between. The CDR3 is 12 amino acids. The CDR3 loop is CASSGDWNGQYF. The CDR3 DNA follows: TGTGCCAGCAGTGGGGACTGGAACGGGCAGTACTTC.

The chain has TRBV7-2 and TRBJ2-5; D gene ambiguous. The CDR3 extends over 14 amino acids. CDR1 is SGHTA and CDR2 is FQGNSA in the germline V gene. Trimming stripped 1 base from V and 4 bases from J, with 10 bases between. The CDR3: CASSLGSGLETQYF. In DNA, the CDR3 is TGTGCCAGCAGCTTAGGATCAGGATTAGAGACCCAGTACTTC.

CDR3 nucleotide sequence: TGTGCCAGTAGTGGAGGACTAGCGGGGGGCGTAGATACGCAGTATTTT. This codes for CASSGGLAGGVDTQYF. This chain joins TRBV19 and TRBJ2-3; TRBD2 aligns across 14 bases. V was clipped by 5 bases and J by 5 bases; unmatched bases: 6. Germline-derived CDR1 and CDR2 are LNHDA and SQIVND (reference sequence). The CDR3 covers 16 residues. Filled out from reference TRBV19 and TRBJ2-3, the complete variable domain reads DGGITQSPKYLFRKEGQNVTLSCEQNLNHDAMYWYRQDPGQGLRLIYYSQIVNDFQKGDIAEGYSVSREKKESFPLTVTSAQKNPTAFYLCASSGGLAGGVDTQYFGPGTRLTVL.

The chain recombines TRBV5-6 with TRBJ2-7; no firm D call. Germline lookup yields CDR1 SGHDT and CDR2 YYEEEE. V lost 1 base and J 1 base, leaving 6 bases between the germline ends. The CDR3 has 13 residues. The CDR3 reads CASSLYGSYEQYF. The CDR3 nucleotides are TGTGCCAGCAGCTTGTACGGGTCCTACGAGCAGTACTTC.

The chain combines TRBV10-3 with TRBJ1-5, with D perhaps TRBD1 (5 bases). The CDR3 is 15 amino acids. Germline CDR1 is ENHRY and CDR2 is SYGVKD. V lost 3 bases and J lost 7, with 16 bases in between. CDR3 sequence (DNA): TGTGCCATCAGTGACGAAGGGGCGGGAAGCCAGCCCCAGCATTTT. It yields the protein CAISDEGAGSQPQHF.

This chain joins TRBV6-5 and TRBJ2-7, with TRBD1 matching over 7 bases. The V and J ends lost 6 bases and 4 bases, in that order; junction bases with no gene match: 9. Germline V gene data show CDR1 as MNHEY and CDR2 as SVGAGI. The CDR3 contains 14 residues. In nucleotides, the CDR3 is TGTGCCAGCAGCATAAGGGGGCGCGGGTACGAGCAGTACTTC. As protein: CASSIRGRGYEQYF.

This clone was picked up a small number of times. The CDR3 bases are TGTGCCAGCAGCTCCGGAGCGGCATTCCGGGGCGAGCAGTACTTC. Translated: CASSSGAAFRGEQYF. The genes are TRBV7-2 and TRBJ2-7; D perhaps matches TRBD2 (5 bases). This CDR3 spans 15 amino acids. Germline CDR1 reads SGHTA; CDR2 reads FQGNSA. V gave up 4 bases and J gave up 6 bases, with 19 bases separating them.

J is TRBJ2-5 and V is TRBV6-6; no definite D call. The germline V gene has CDR1 MNHNY and CDR2 SVGAGI (reference sequence). The ends were cut back, 3 bases at V and 0 bases at J, with 8 bases in the middle. The CDR3 runs to 14 residues. For the CDR3, the DNA is TGTGCCAGCAGTTATGGTCTAGACCAAGAGACCCAGTACTTC. It codes for CASSYGLDQETQYF.

The J gene is TRBJ1-1, the V gene TRBV7-2; TRBD1 is a possible D gene (5 bases). The germline CDR1 and CDR2 sequences are SGHTA and FQGNSA. This CDR3 is built from 14 residues. Trimming pared 3 bases from V and 7 bases from J, leaving 15 bases between. For the CDR3, the DNA is TGTGCCAGCAGCTTCGGCAGGGCGTATTTTGAAGCTTTCTTT. Residues: CASSFGRAYFEAFF.

This clone was found a few times. The V gene is TRBV21-1, the J gene TRBJ2-5; the listed D gene, TRBD2, was not tested against the DNA. TRBV21-1 is described as a pseudogene. The CDR3 has 12 residues. The DNA of the CDR3 is TGTGCCAGCAGCACTCCTTTGGAGACCCAGTACTTC. This translates into CASSTPLETQYF.

This clone was seen only a few times. The chain has TRBV6-5 and TRBJ1-5, with D unclear. Germline V lookup: CDR1 MNHEY, CDR2 SVGAGI. The V end lost 4 bases, the J end lost 5 bases, and 9 bases lay between the germline ends. This CDR3 has 13 residues. The CDR3 is CASSSLRDQPQHF. The CDR3 nucleotides are TGTGCCAGCAGTTCTCTGAGGGATCAGCCCCAGCATTTT.

This sequence joins TRBV29-1 and TRBJ1-2, with a tentative D call TRBD1 (6 bases). V was shortened by 1 base and J by 4 bases, with 10 bases between the two germline ends. The CDR3 is 13 residues long. The germline CDR1 and CDR2 sequences are SQVTM and ANQGSEA. In DNA, the CDR3 is TGCAGCGTTGAAGGCAGGGGCGCCTATGGCTACACCTTC. As protein: CSVEGRGAYGYTF.

The V and J genes are TRBV19 and TRBJ2-2; 9 bases are a match to TRBD1. This CDR3 is 15 amino acids long. Looked up from germline, CDR1 is LNHDA and CDR2 is SQIVND (reference sequence). Trimming took 7 bases from V and 6 from J; bases not matched to a gene: 9. The CDR3, as DNA: TGTGCCAGTAATGATCCGGGACAGGGTTCCGGGGAGCTGTTTTTT. Amino acid sequence: CASNDPGQGSGELFF.

The chain recombines TRBV6-6 with TRBJ2-2; 7 nucleotides line up with TRBD1. The CDR3 sequence is 15 residues long. Germline V gives CDR1 MNHNY, CDR2 SVGAGI (reference sequence). V lost 5 bases and J lost 3; bases outside the gene matches: 6. In nucleotides, the CDR3 is TGTGCCAGCAGTCGACAGGGTGGGGACACCGGGGAGCTGTTTTTT. Its translation: CASSRQGGDTGELFF.